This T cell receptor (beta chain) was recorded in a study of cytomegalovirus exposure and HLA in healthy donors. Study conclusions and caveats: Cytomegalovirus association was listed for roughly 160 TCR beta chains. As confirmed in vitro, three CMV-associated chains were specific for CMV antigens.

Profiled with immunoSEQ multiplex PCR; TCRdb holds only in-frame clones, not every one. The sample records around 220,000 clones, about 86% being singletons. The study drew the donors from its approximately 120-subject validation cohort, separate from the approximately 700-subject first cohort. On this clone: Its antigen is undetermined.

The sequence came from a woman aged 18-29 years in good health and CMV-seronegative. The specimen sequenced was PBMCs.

For the CDR3, the DNA is TGTGCCAGCAGCCAAAGTATAGCGGGACAGATAGGCAATGAGCAGTTCTTC. Translation: CASSQSIAGQIGNEQFF. This chain links TRBV28 with TRBJ2-1, with D maybe TRBD2 (8 bases). The CDR3 consists of 17 residues. The germline V gene encodes CDR1 MDHEN and CDR2 SYDVKM. Trimming pared 6 bases from V and 6 bases from J, leaving 24 bases between.